These T cell receptor beta chains were read from a single sample in a study of blood T cell repertoires in COVID-19. Libraries were prepared by immunoSEQ multiplex PCR; TCRdb keeps only in-frame clonotypes and omits some of them. The repertoire has 40,000 to 45,000 clones, 69% of them found once; the top ten carry about 5.9%. The sample taken for sequencing was peripheral blood. These receptor sequences come from a man at least 80 years old with acute or convalescent COVID-19. Both conserved end residues are part of each CDR3. A D gene is named only where the DNA matches it firmly. A row's size may be missing; if present it is once, few, many or a size class.

TRBV5-1,TRBD2,14,TRBJ2-1,NA,CASSSPGLAEEQFF,TGCGCCAGCAGCTCGCCGGGACTAGCGGAGGAGCAGTTCTTC
TRBV30,TRBD1,14,TRBJ1-1,NA,CAWGRQDRASEAFF,TGTGCCTGGGGCAGACAGGACAGGGCATCTGAAGCTTTCTTT
TRBV19,NA,15,TRBJ2-2,NA,CASSNPGRSPGELFF,TGTGCCAGTAGCAACCCAGGGAGGAGTCCCGGGGAGCTGTTTTTT
TRBV5-1,TRBD2,14,TRBJ2-4,NA,CASSLAGGADIQYF,TGCGCCAGCAGCTTGGCCGGGGGGGCAGACATTCAGTACTTC
TRBV7-2,NA,14,TRBJ1-3,NA,CATKREGNRDTIYF,TGTGCCACCAAACGGGAGGGCAATAGAGACACCATATATTTT
TRBV29-1,NA,14,TRBJ1-1,once,CSVVGRVSNTEAFF,TGCAGCGTTGTGGGCAGGGTATCGAACACTGAAGCTTTCTTT
TRBV11-3,TRBD1,15,TRBJ2-1,NA,CASSHRGQEGNEQFF,TGTGCCAGCAGCCACAGGGGGCAAGAAGGCAATGAGCAGTTCTTC
TRBV13,TRBD2,16,TRBJ2-2,NA,CASSPRLARGTGELFF,TGTGCCAGCAGCCCCCGACTAGCCCGGGGCACCGGGGAGCTGTTTTTT
TRBV29-1,TRBD1,13,TRBJ1-5,few,CSVDTGGGQPQHF,TGCAGCGTGGATACAGGGGGAGGGCAGCCCCAGCATTTT
TRBV7-9,NA,12,TRBJ1-1,NA,CASSFMNTEAFF,TGTGCCAGCAGCTTCATGAACACTGAAGCTTTCTTT
TRBV6-4,TRBD2,15,TRBJ2-3,many,CASSAGTSGPDTQYF,TGTGCCAGCAGTGCCGGGACTAGCGGGCCAGATACGCAGTATTTT
TRBV11-3,NA,15,TRBJ1-1,NA,CASSLVPGFGTEAFF,TGTGCCAGCAGCTTAGTACCGGGGTTTGGCACTGAAGCTTTCTTT
TRBV19,NA,14,TRBJ2-3,NA,CASSIAESTDTQYF,TGTGCCAGTAGTATAGCCGAGAGCACAGATACGCAGTATTTT
TRBV5-1,TRBD1,14,TRBJ1-1,NA,CASSFGTVRTEAFF,TGCGCCAGCAGCTTCGGGACAGTGCGCACTGAAGCTTTCTTT
TRBV7-2,TRBD1,16,TRBJ1-1,NA,CASSLGPGGAVTEAFF,TGTGCCAGCAGCTTAGGACCAGGGGGCGCGGTCACTGAAGCTTTCTTT
TRBV19,NA,15,TRBJ1-5,NA,CASSARGAYDQPQHF,TGTGCCAGTAGCGCCAGGGGTGCATATGATCAGCCCCAGCATTTT
TRBV11-3,TRBD1,11,TRBJ2-4,NA,CASSLRDRLYF,TGTGCCAGCAGCCTACGGGACAGACTTTACTTC
TRBV5-1,NA,13,TRBJ1-1,NA,CASSLKGDTEAFF,TGCGCCAGCAGCTTGAAAGGGGACACTGAAGCTTTCTTT
TRBV7-2,TRBD2,17,TRBJ2-1,NA,CASRKTSGRAAYNEQFF,TGTGCCAGCAGGAAGACTAGCGGGAGGGCCGCCTACAATGAGCAGTTCTTC
TRBV20-1,NA,11,TRBJ1-1,NA,CSASQRLEAFF,TGCAGTGCTAGCCAACGGTTAGAAGCTTTCTTT
TRBV11-3,TRBD2,14,TRBJ2-3,once,CASSFVAGADTQYF,TGTGCCAGCAGCTTCGTAGCGGGCGCAGATACGCAGTATTTT
TRBV7-8,TRBD1,14,TRBJ2-7,NA,CASSFRDRAHEQYF,TGTGCCAGCAGCTTCCGGGACAGGGCTCACGAGCAGTACTTC
TRBV11-3,NA,15,TRBJ2-7,NA,CASSLDAESSYEQYF,TGTGCCAGCAGCTTAGATGCGGAGAGCTCCTACGAGCAGTACTTC
TRBV3-1/TRBV3-2,NA,12,TRBJ2-7,NA,CASSQRSYEQYF,TGTGCCAGCAGCCAGAGAAGCTACGAGCAGTACTTC
TRBV6-5,TRBD2,14,TRBJ2-7,NA,CASSWAGEAYEQYF,TGTGCCAGCTCGTGGGCGGGGGAAGCCTACGAGCAGTACTTC
TRBV3-1/TRBV3-2,TRBD1,17,TRBJ1-4,NA,CASSSVAGGGGNEKLFF,TGTGCCAGCAGCTCGGTGGCAGGGGGCGGGGGTAATGAAAAACTGTTTTTT
TRBV11-2,NA,12,TRBJ2-5,NA,CASSPQQETQYF,TGTGCCAGCAGCCCCCAACAAGAGACCCAGTACTTC
TRBV5-6,NA,12,TRBJ1-1,NA,CASSLRQGKAFF,TGTGCCAGCAGCTTGAGGCAGGGAAAAGCTTTCTTT
TRBV4-3,TRBD1,14,TRBJ1-2,NA,CASSGTGLLWGYTF,TGCGCCAGCAGCGGGACAGGCCTTTTGTGGGGCTACACCTTC
TRBV2,NA,13,TRBJ1-4,NA,CASSEGGEEKLFF,TGTGCCAGCAGTGAAGGGGGAGAAGAAAAACTGTTTTTT
TRBV10-3,NA,15,TRBJ1-2,once,CATRGGGTINYGYTF,TGTGCCACCCGGGGAGGGGGGACGATTAACTATGGCTACACCTTC
TRBV29-1,NA,14,TRBJ2-1,NA,CSVEGGSREPGQFF,TGCAGCGTTGAAGGGGGGTCTCGGGAGCCCGGGCAGTTCTTC
TRBV30,TRBD1,14,TRBJ1-2,NA,CAWTPGTGNYGYTF,TGTGCCTGGACGCCCGGGACAGGCAACTATGGCTACACCTTC
TRBV5-5,NA,17,TRBJ2-3,NA,CASSKVTGQPSTDTQYF,TGTGCCAGCAGCAAAGTGACGGGACAACCTAGCACAGATACGCAGTATTTT
TRBV7-9,TRBD1,14,TRBJ2-5,NA,CASSLLDRKETQYF,TGTGCCAGCAGCTTATTGGACAGGAAAGAGACCCAGTACTTC
TRBV20-1,NA,15,TRBJ2-7,NA,CSASVAGTLTYEQYF,TGCAGTGCTAGTGTTGCCGGGACATTGACCTACGAGCAGTACTTC
TRBV7-9,NA,17,TRBJ1-1,NA,CASSLGPPPDRNTEAFF,TGTGCCAGCAGCTTAGGTCCCCCCCCAGACAGGAACACTGAAGCTTTCTTT
TRBV7-7,NA,13,TRBJ2-5,NA,CASSLHSQETQYF,TGTGCCAGCAGCTTACATAGCCAAGAGACCCAGTACTTC
TRBV18,TRBD2,14,TRBJ2-1,NA,CASRGGRHNNEQFF,TGTGCCAGCCGGGGGGGGCGCCATAACAATGAGCAGTTCTTC
TRBV6-5,NA,13,TRBJ2-3,NA,CASSSDEGDTQYF,TGTGCCAGCAGTTCCGATGAGGGAGATACGCAGTATTTT
TRBV4-1,TRBD2,17,TRBJ2-1,NA,CASSQGPPSGYGNEQFF,TGCGCCAGCAGCCAAGGACCCCCTAGCGGGTATGGGAATGAGCAGTTCTTC
TRBV19,TRBD2,15,TRBJ2-1,once,CASSVAGGSYNEQFF,TGTGCCAGTAGTGTTGCGGGAGGCTCCTACAATGAGCAGTTCTTC
TRBV19,NA,16,TRBJ2-2,few,CASSIKSGGGTGELFF,TGTGCCAGTAGTATTAAGTCGGGGGGCGGCACCGGGGAGCTGTTTTTT
TRBV27,NA,18,TRBJ1-6,NA,CASSLVPERSSYNSPLHF,TGTGCCAGCAGTTTAGTCCCAGAACGAAGCTCCTATAATTCACCCCTCCACTTT
TRBV6-6,NA,16,TRBJ1-2,NA,CASSYDREAIHYGYTF,TGTGCCAGCAGTTACGACAGAGAAGCGATCCACTATGGCTACACCTTC
TRBV7-3,TRBD1,14,TRBJ2-2,NA,CASSRTGWTGELFF,TGTGCCAGCAGTCGGACAGGGTGGACCGGGGAGCTGTTTTTT
TRBV5-1,TRBD1,16,TRBJ2-1,NA,CASSLGTGQGGNEQFF,TGCGCCAGCAGCTTGGGCACTGGACAGGGAGGCAATGAGCAGTTCTTC
TRBV6-6,NA,13,TRBJ1-1,NA,CASSLTGLTEAFF,TGTGCCAGCAGCCTCACAGGGCTAACTGAAGCTTTCTTT
TRBV4-3,TRBD2,17,TRBJ2-7,NA,CASSQGAGTSGEYEQYF,TGCGCCAGCAGCCAGGGGGCCGGGACTAGCGGGGAGTACGAGCAGTACTTC
TRBV19,NA,16,TRBJ1-3,NA,CASSPQTENSGNTIYF,TGTGCCAGTAGTCCTCAGACAGAAAACTCTGGAAACACCATATATTTT
TRBV7-9,TRBD2,15,TRBJ2-7,few,CASSFEREGGYEQYF,TGTGCCAGCAGCTTCGAACGGGAGGGTGGCTACGAGCAGTACTTC
TRBV28,NA,12,TRBJ1-2,NA,CASSLQGFGYTF,TGTGCCAGCAGTTTACAGGGATTTGGCTACACCTTC
TRBV11-2,NA,11,TRBJ2-2,NA,CASSPLGELFF,TGTGCCAGCAGTCCCTTGGGGGAGCTGTTTTTT
TRBV5-6,NA,15,TRBJ2-7,once,CASSSSGGAPYEQYF,TGTGCCAGCAGCTCCAGTGGAGGGGCGCCCTACGAGCAGTACTTC